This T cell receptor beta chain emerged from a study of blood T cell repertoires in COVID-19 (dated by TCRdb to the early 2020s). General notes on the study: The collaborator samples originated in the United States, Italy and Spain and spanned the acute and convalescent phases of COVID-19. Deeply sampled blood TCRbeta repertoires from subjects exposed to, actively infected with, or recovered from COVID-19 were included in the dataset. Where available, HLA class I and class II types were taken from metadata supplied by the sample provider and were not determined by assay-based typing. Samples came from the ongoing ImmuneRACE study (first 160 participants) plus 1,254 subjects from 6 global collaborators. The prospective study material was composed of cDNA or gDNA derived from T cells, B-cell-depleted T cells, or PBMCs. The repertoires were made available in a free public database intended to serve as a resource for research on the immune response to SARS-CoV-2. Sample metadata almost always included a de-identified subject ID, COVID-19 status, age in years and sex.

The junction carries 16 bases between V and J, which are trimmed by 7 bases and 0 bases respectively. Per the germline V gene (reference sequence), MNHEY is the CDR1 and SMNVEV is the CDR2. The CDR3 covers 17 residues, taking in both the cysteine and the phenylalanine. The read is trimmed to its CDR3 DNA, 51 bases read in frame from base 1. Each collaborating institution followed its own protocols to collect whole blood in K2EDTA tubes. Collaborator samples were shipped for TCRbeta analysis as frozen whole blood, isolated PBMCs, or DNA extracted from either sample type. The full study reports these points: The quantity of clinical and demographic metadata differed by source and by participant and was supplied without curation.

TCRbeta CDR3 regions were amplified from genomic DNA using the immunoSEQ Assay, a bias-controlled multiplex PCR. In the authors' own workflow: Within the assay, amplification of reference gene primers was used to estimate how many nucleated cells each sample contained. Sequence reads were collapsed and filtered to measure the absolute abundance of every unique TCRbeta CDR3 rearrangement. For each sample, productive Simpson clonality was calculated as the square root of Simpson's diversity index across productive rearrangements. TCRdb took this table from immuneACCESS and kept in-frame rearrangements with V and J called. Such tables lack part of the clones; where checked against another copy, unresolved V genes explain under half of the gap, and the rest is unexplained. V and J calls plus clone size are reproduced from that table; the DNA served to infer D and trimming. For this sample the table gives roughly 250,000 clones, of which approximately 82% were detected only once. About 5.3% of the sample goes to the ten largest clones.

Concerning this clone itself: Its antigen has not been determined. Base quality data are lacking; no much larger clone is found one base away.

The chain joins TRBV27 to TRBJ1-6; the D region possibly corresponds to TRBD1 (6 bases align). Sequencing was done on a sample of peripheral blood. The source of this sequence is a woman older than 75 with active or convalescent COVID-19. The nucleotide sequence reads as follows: TGTGCCAGCACCGTCGACAGGACGAGCTCCTATAATTCACCCCTCCACTTT. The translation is CASTVDRTSSYNSPLHF.